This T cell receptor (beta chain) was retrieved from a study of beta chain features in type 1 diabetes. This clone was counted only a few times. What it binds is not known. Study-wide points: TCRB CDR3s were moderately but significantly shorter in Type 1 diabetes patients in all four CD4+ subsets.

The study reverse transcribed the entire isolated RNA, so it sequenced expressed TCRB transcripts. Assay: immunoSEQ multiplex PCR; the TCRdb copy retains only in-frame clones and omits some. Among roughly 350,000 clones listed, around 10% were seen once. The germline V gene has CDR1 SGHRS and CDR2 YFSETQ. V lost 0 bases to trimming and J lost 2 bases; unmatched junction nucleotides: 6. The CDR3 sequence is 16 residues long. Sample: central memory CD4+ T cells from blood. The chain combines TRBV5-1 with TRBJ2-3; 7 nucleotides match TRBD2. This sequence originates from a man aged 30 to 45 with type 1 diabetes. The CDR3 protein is CASSLDRLAATDTQYF. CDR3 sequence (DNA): TGCGCCAGCAGCTTGGACAGGCTAGCGGCCACAGATACGCAGTATTTT.